This is a list of T cell receptor delta chains from one sample in a study of Vδ1+ human thymocytes. TCRdb fed the multiplex PCR reads into CATT to redo clone calling. The table records about 53,000 delta-chain clones, over 12% of them present only once. The source material was Vdelta1+ gamma-delta thymocytes from the thymus. The receptors here all came from a girl under two years old who had congenital heart surgery. CDR3s include the opening cysteine and the closing phenylalanine or tryptophan. D genes are given only for firm matches. Only part of the rows carry a size: once, few, many, or a class if the clone is expanded.

v_gene: TRDV1
j_gene: TRDJ1
d_gene: TRDD2
abundance: -
CDR3nt: TGTGCTCTTGGGGAACTAACCCCATCTCATTCCTACTCCTACGAAACGCCCGATAAACTCATCTTT
CDR3aa: CALGELTPSHSYSYETPDKLIF

v_gene: TRDV1
j_gene: TRDJ1
d_gene: -
abundance: -
CDR3nt: TGTGCTCTTGGGGGCCCGACTAAACTCATCTTT
CDR3aa: CALGGPTKLIF

v_gene: TRDV1
j_gene: TRDJ1
d_gene: -
abundance: -
CDR3nt: TGTGCTCTTGGGGGTCCCCCGGGGGACACCGATAAACTCATCTTT
CDR3aa: CALGGPPGDTDKLIF

v_gene: TRDV1
j_gene: TRDJ1
d_gene: TRDD3
abundance: -
CDR3nt: TGTGCTCTTGGGGTATCACGGCAAACTGGGGGCCCCTACACCGATAAACTCATCTTT
CDR3aa: CALGVSRQTGGPYTDKLIF

v_gene: TRDV1
j_gene: TRDJ1
d_gene: TRDD3
abundance: few
CDR3nt: TGTGCTCTTGGGGGGCTCAGGTGGGGGATACGGTACACCGATAAACTCATCTTT
CDR3aa: CALGGLRWGIRYTDKLIF

v_gene: TRDV1
j_gene: TRDJ1
d_gene: TRDD2
abundance: few
CDR3nt: TGTGCTCTTGGGGACAGGACTTCCTACGTACGGGGGGCTACGACCGATAAACTCATCTTT
CDR3aa: CALGDRTSYVRGATTDKLIF

v_gene: TRDV1
j_gene: TRDJ1
d_gene: -
abundance: -
CDR3nt: TGTGCTCTTGGAAGTCAAGGGAGACTCTCTGAAGGAAAACCGATAAAACTCATCTTT
CDR3aa: CALGSQGRLSEGKPIKLIF

v_gene: TRDV1
j_gene: TRDJ1
d_gene: -
abundance: few
CDR3nt: TGTGCTCTTGGGGAACTCCTTCGTGCGACTGTTAGCGATAAACTCATCTTT
CDR3aa: CALGELLRATVSDKLIF

v_gene: TRDV1
j_gene: TRDJ1
d_gene: -
abundance: -
CDR3nt: TGTGCTCTTGGGGAACCCGCTCAACCCACCGATAAACTCATCTTT
CDR3aa: CALGEPAQPTDKLIF

v_gene: TRDV1
j_gene: TRDJ1
d_gene: TRDD3
abundance: -
CDR3nt: TGTGCTCTTGGGGAACGACGTCCAGAGGGGATACGCCGGTACACCGATAAACTCATCTTT
CDR3aa: CALGERRPEGIRRYTDKLIF

v_gene: TRDV1
j_gene: TRDJ1
d_gene: TRDD3
abundance: -
CDR3nt: TGTGCTCTTGGGGACCACCTTTTCCCCGGATATACTGGGGGATACGTGGGGAACGCCGATAAACTCATCTTT
CDR3aa: CALGDHLFPGYTGGYVGNADKLIF

v_gene: TRDV2
j_gene: TRDJ1
d_gene: TRDD2
abundance: medium-sized
CDR3nt: TGTGCCTGTGACTCCCGTCTTCCTACGCAGCTGGGGATGTGGAAACTCATCTTT
CDR3aa: CACDSRLPTQLGMWKLIF

v_gene: TRDV1
j_gene: TRDJ1
d_gene: -
abundance: -
CDR3nt: TGTGCTCTTGGGAGGCTTCCAGCGGTCCCGCGGGGGCACACCGATAAACTCATCTTT
CDR3aa: CALGRLPAVPRGHTDKLIF

v_gene: TRDV1
j_gene: TRDJ2
d_gene: -
abundance: few
CDR3nt: TGTGCTCTTGGGAACAAAGGGAGTCGGGCGACAGCACAACTCTTCTTT
CDR3aa: CALGNKGSRATAQLFF

v_gene: TRDV3
j_gene: TRDJ1
d_gene: -
abundance: few
CDR3nt: TGTGCCTCCCCCTTCTACTACCCAGGGGATGGTGGCACCGATAAACTCATCTTT
CDR3aa: CASPFYYPGDGGTDKLIF

v_gene: TRDV3
j_gene: TRDJ1
d_gene: TRDD3
abundance: -
CDR3nt: TGTGCCTTTTATTGGCCTATCTATACGACCCCCGCCTGGATACGGGGCCTGTACACCGATAAACTCATCTTT
CDR3aa: CAFYWPIYTTPAWIRGLYTDKLIF

v_gene: TRDV1
j_gene: TRDJ1
d_gene: TRDD3
abundance: few
CDR3nt: TGTGCTCTTGGGGAACTAAGGGTAGGTCTTCCTTCGAACTTGGGGGATACTTGGACCGATAAACTCATCTTT
CDR3aa: CALGELRVGLPSNLGDTWTDKLIF

v_gene: TRDV1
j_gene: TRDJ1
d_gene: TRDD3
abundance: -
CDR3nt: TGTGCTCTTGGGAACCCATACTACGGGGGGATGGGGCCGTACACCGATAAACTCATCTTT
CDR3aa: CALGNPYYGGMGPYTDKLIF

v_gene: TRDV1
j_gene: TRDJ1
d_gene: TRDD2
abundance: few
CDR3nt: TGTGCTCTTGGGGGCGCCCTTCCTACGGTCTGGGGGGCTTACACCGATAAACTCATCTTT
CDR3aa: CALGGALPTVWGAYTDKLIF

v_gene: TRDV3
j_gene: TRDJ3
d_gene: TRDD3
abundance: -
CDR3nt: TGTGCCTTTTCTACGAAAGAGTACTGGGGGATACTCGTCGGCCCAAGCTCCTGGGACACCCGACAGATGTTTTTC
CDR3aa: CAFSTKEYWGILVGPSSWDTRQMFF

v_gene: TRDV1
j_gene: TRDJ1
d_gene: TRDD3
abundance: few
CDR3nt: TGTGCTCTTGGGGAGAGGCCCCATTGGTCTTTGTACTGGGGGATACATCCAACCGATAAACTCATCTTT
CDR3aa: CALGERPHWSLYWGIHPTDKLIF

v_gene: TRDV1
j_gene: TRDJ1
d_gene: TRDD3
abundance: -
CDR3nt: TGTGCTCTTGGGGCGTTTGGGAAGAGGCCTTCCTACGAATTGGGGGATACGCACGATAAACTCATCTTT
CDR3aa: CALGAFGKRPSYELGDTHDKLIF

v_gene: TRDV1
j_gene: TRDJ1
d_gene: -
abundance: few
CDR3nt: TGTGCTCTTGGGGAACTCCTACCTGCCTGGGCTAACACCGATAAACTCATCTTT
CDR3aa: CALGELLPAWANTDKLIF

v_gene: TRDV1
j_gene: TRDJ2
d_gene: TRDD3
abundance: few
CDR3nt: TGTGCTCTTGGGGATCCCCCGGTACTGGGGCCTGGGGCAGCACAACTCTTCTTT
CDR3aa: CALGDPPVLGPGAAQLFF

v_gene: TRDV1
j_gene: TRDJ1
d_gene: -
abundance: -
CDR3nt: TGTGCTCTTGGGGGTTCCTACGATCGGTACTCTGGGGATCAGAGCACCGATAAACTCATCTTT
CDR3aa: CALGGSYDRYSGDQSTDKLIF

v_gene: TRDV1
j_gene: TRDJ1
d_gene: -
abundance: few
CDR3nt: TGTGCTCTTGGGAAACGTTCCGGCGTTAGGGGGAACACCGATAAACTCATCTTT
CDR3aa: CALGKRSGVRGNTDKLIF

v_gene: TRDV1
j_gene: TRDJ1
d_gene: -
abundance: few
CDR3nt: TGTGCTCTTGGGGAACCACGGATGTTCAAATACACCGATAAACTCATCTTT
CDR3aa: CALGEPRMFKYTDKLIF

v_gene: TRDV1
j_gene: TRDJ1
d_gene: -
abundance: -
CDR3nt: TGTGCTCTTGGGGAACAGCCCTACCCGGGGGAGTACACCGATAAACTCATCTTT
CDR3aa: CALGEQPYPGEYTDKLIF

v_gene: TRDV1
j_gene: TRDJ1
d_gene: TRDD3
abundance: few
CDR3nt: TGTGCTCTTGGGGAAACGGTCCCCCGAGTACTGGGGGTTAAACTCATCTTT
CDR3aa: CALGETVPRVLGVKLIF

v_gene: TRDV1
j_gene: TRDJ1
d_gene: -
abundance: -
CDR3nt: TGTGCTCTTGGGGAACTCAGAGGGCCCCCGATACCTAGGCGGGGGACTACCGATAAACTCATCTTT
CDR3aa: CALGELRGPPIPRRGTTDKLIF

v_gene: TRDV1
j_gene: TRDJ1
d_gene: -
abundance: few
CDR3nt: TGTGCTCTTGGGGAACTAGCCTTCCTACGAACGAAGGCCCTGGGGGATCGAGCCCCGTGCACCGATAAACTCATCTTT
CDR3aa: CALGELAFLRTKALGDRAPCTDKLIF

v_gene: TRAV29/DV5
j_gene: TRDJ3
d_gene: TRDD3
abundance: -
CDR3nt: TGTGCAGCAAGCGCGTTCCGTACTGGGGGATACGCTTTTAGCTCCTGGGGCACCCGACAGATGTTTTTC
CDR3aa: CAASAFRTGGYAFSSWGTRQMFF

v_gene: TRDV1
j_gene: TRDJ1
d_gene: TRDD3
abundance: -
CDR3nt: TGTGCTCTTGGGGAAGATTGGCCGAACTGGGGGATACGGGGGGACTCCGACGACACCGATAAACTCATCTTT
CDR3aa: CALGEDWPNWGIRGDSDDTDKLIF

v_gene: TRDV1
j_gene: TRDJ1
d_gene: TRDD3
abundance: few
CDR3nt: TGTGCTCTTGGGGAACTTTCCCTACTGGGGGATACGACCGATAAACTCATCTTT
CDR3aa: CALGELSLLGDTTDKLIF

v_gene: TRDV1
j_gene: TRDJ1
d_gene: TRDD3
abundance: few
CDR3nt: TGTGCTCTTGGGGAAGCCTCTCCTACCCTTTTTACTGGGGGATACGCCGATCGGTACACCGATAAACTCATCTTT
CDR3aa: CALGEASPTLFTGGYADRYTDKLIF

v_gene: TRDV1
j_gene: TRDJ1
d_gene: TRDD3
abundance: -
CDR3nt: TGTGCTCTTGGGGAACCTTCGCCCGGGGATGGGGGATCCCCGTACACCGATAAACTCATCTTT
CDR3aa: CALGEPSPGDGGSPYTDKLIF

v_gene: TRDV1
j_gene: TRDJ1
d_gene: TRDD3
abundance: few
CDR3nt: TGTGCTCTTACTCCCGCTCCTACACTGGGGGATACGAGAGATAAACTCATCTTT
CDR3aa: CALTPAPTLGDTRDKLIF

v_gene: TRDV1
j_gene: TRDJ1
d_gene: -
abundance: few
CDR3nt: TGTGCTCTTGGGGACCCGATTCCCAGGGCCGATAAACTCATCTTT
CDR3aa: CALGDPIPRADKLIF

v_gene: TRDV1
j_gene: TRDJ1
d_gene: TRDD2
abundance: -
CDR3nt: TGTGCTCTTGGGACCGGCCTTCCTACCGCCACTGGGGTGTACACCGATAAACTCATCTTT
CDR3aa: CALGTGLPTATGVYTDKLIF

v_gene: TRDV1
j_gene: TRDJ1
d_gene: -
abundance: -
CDR3nt: TGTGCTCTTGGGGACTCGTACACCGATAAACTCATCTTT
CDR3aa: CALGDSYTDKLIF

v_gene: TRDV1
j_gene: TRDJ1
d_gene: TRDD3
abundance: -
CDR3nt: TGTGCTCTTGGGGAACTTACCTTACCGACTTGTACTGGGGGATACAGACACACCGATAAACTCATCTTT
CDR3aa: CALGELTLPTCTGGYRHTDKLIF

v_gene: TRDV1
j_gene: TRDJ1
d_gene: -
abundance: -
CDR3nt: TGTGCTCTTGGGAAAGGCTTTGCCTTAGCCACCGATAAACTCATCTTT
CDR3aa: CALGKGFALATDKLIF

v_gene: TRDV2
j_gene: TRDJ1
d_gene: TRDD3
abundance: few
CDR3nt: TGTGCCTGTGACACCGGATGGACTGGGGGACCAGGAGGAGGTTACGGGACCGATAAACTCATCTTT
CDR3aa: CACDTGWTGGPGGGYGTDKLIF

v_gene: TRDV1
j_gene: TRDJ1
d_gene: TRDD3
abundance: few
CDR3nt: TGTGCTCTTGGGGATCACAACCCCTTCTTCACATACCCAACTGGGGGATACGGGTTTTGGGGTGAACTCATCTTT
CDR3aa: CALGDHNPFFTYPTGGYGFWGELIF

v_gene: TRDV1
j_gene: TRDJ1
d_gene: TRDD3
abundance: few
CDR3nt: TGTGCTCTTGGGGGTCTCAAGAGTGGGGGATCAGATAAACTCATCTTT
CDR3aa: CALGGLKSGGSDKLIF

v_gene: TRDV1
j_gene: TRDJ1
d_gene: TRDD3
abundance: few
CDR3nt: TGTGCTCTAATTTCCCCTACTGGGGGAAGACCGTACACCGATAAACTCATCTTT
CDR3aa: CALISPTGGRPYTDKLIF

v_gene: TRDV1
j_gene: TRDJ1
d_gene: -
abundance: -
CDR3nt: TGTGCTCTTGGGGATCTCTTCCTTCACGAAACCGGGGGTCCCGATAAACTCATCTTT
CDR3aa: CALGDLFLHETGGPDKLIF

v_gene: TRDV1
j_gene: TRDJ1
d_gene: TRDD3
abundance: -
CDR3nt: TGTGCTCTTGGGGTCGGGGGGTTGGTGGGGGATCCCGATAAACTCATCTTT
CDR3aa: CALGVGGLVGDPDKLIF

v_gene: TRDV2
j_gene: TRDJ1
d_gene: -
abundance: -
CDR3nt: TGTGCCTGTGACCCCTGTATCCACGGAGGACTCATCTTT
CDR3aa: CACDPCIHGGLIF

v_gene: TRDV1
j_gene: TRDJ1
d_gene: TRDD3
abundance: -
CDR3nt: TGTGCTCTTGGGGAACTTGAAGTCGGTTGGCTGAGAATACTGGGGGACACCGATAAACTCATCTTT
CDR3aa: CALGELEVGWLRILGDTDKLIF

v_gene: TRDV1
j_gene: TRDJ1
d_gene: TRDD3
abundance: few
CDR3nt: TGTGCTCTTGGGGAAAGGGCATCCGTCCGGGGGATACGGGGGATTGAACTCATCTTT
CDR3aa: CALGERASVRGIRGIELIF

v_gene: TRDV1
j_gene: TRDJ1
d_gene: -
abundance: few
CDR3nt: TGTGCTCTTGGGCCCCCCCCAGGATGGGACACCGATAAACTCATCTTT
CDR3aa: CALGPPPGWDTDKLIF

v_gene: TRDV1
j_gene: TRDJ1
d_gene: -
abundance: few
CDR3nt: TGTGCTCTTGGGGAACTTCTCCCAAACCAACGGTCTCGATCAAAACTCATCTTT
CDR3aa: CALGELLPNQRSRSKLIF

v_gene: TRDV1
j_gene: TRDJ1
d_gene: TRDD2
abundance: -
CDR3nt: TGTGCTCTTGGGGAACTGTTTACCCTTCCTAGATACGGGCTTACCGATAAACTCATCTTT
CDR3aa: CALGELFTLPRYGLTDKLIF